This T cell receptor beta chain emerged from a study of blood T cell repertoires in COVID-19. Overall study: Donors in the United States, Italy and Spain gave samples during acute or convalescent COVID-19. From T cells, B-cell-depleted T cells, or PBMCs came the material, which was cDNA or gDNA.

This CDR3 has 18 amino acids. Per germline, CDR1 SGDLS and CDR2 YYNGEE. Between the trimmed V and J ends, which lost 0 bases and 2 bases, there was a span of 18 bases. As processed by the authors: Estimation of nucleated cell counts relied on the amplification of reference gene primers. Measured with immunoSEQ multiplex PCR; TCRdb has only the in-frame clones, and not every one. That table furnishes V, J and clone size, whereas the DNA furnished D and trimming. There are 350,000 to 400,000 clones in the sample; 88% occur only once, and around 0.91% lies in the top ten. Those who participated ranged in age from roughly 18 to 95 years and resided in around 22 US areas.

The source material was PBMCs or T cells enriched from blood (not recorded which). This clonotype was obtained from a woman in her twenties or thirties with acute COVID-19. This sequence joins TRBV9 and TRBJ1-3; D perhaps matches TRBD1 (5 bases). The CDR3 region is CASSVESRVVSPGNTIYF. The CDR3 DNA follows: TGTGCCAGCAGCGTAGAATCCAGGGTCGTCTCCCCTGGAAACACCATATATTTT.